These T cell receptor beta chains were read from a single sample in a study of blood T cell repertoires in COVID-19. Here immunoSEQ multiplex PCR was the method, and the copy in TCRdb shows in-frame clones only, minus some. This table has under 200,000 clones, approximately 88% appearing once. Sample: PBMCs or T cells enriched from blood (not recorded which). The receptors shown here come from a woman in her sixties or seventies who had recovered from COVID-19. The CDR3 runs from the conserved cysteine through the conserved F or W. Each record gives: D gene, J gene, V gene, clone size, CDR3 protein, CDR3 DNA. The D gene is left open where the match is weak. Some rows have no size entry. The others give once, few or many, or a class for an expanded clone.

>TRBD2|TRBJ2-3|TRBV3-1/TRBV3-2|-
CASSQDSGNWADTQYF
TGTGCCAGCAGCCAAGATAGCGGGAACTGGGCAGATACGCAGTATTTT
>-|TRBJ1-4|TRBV20-1|-
CSASSTSNEKLFF
TGCAGTGCTAGTTCCACTTCTAATGAAAAACTGTTTTTT
>TRBD2|TRBJ2-1|TRBV5-1|-
CASSLAGGTYNEQFF
TGCGCCAGCAGCTTAGCGGGAGGGACGTACAATGAGCAGTTCTTC
>TRBD1|TRBJ1-6|TRBV11-2|-
CASSSTGGANSPLHF
TGTGCCAGCAGCTCCACAGGGGGTGCGAATTCACCCCTCCACTTT
>-|TRBJ1-5|TRBV30|-
CASSGGSHQPQHF
TGTGCCTCGTCTGGGGGCAGTCATCAGCCCCAGCATTTT
>TRBD1|TRBJ2-2|TRBV12-5|-
CASGFRTGGVAGELFF
TGTGCTAGTGGTTTCCGCACAGGGGGAGTAGCCGGGGAGCTGTTTTTT
>-|TRBJ2-7|TRBV2|-
CASGGGDSPYEQYF
TGTGCCAGCGGCGGCGGGGACTCCCCCTACGAGCAGTACTTC
>TRBD2|TRBJ2-3|TRBV20-1|-
CSASPRLAGLTDTQYF
TGCAGTGCTAGTCCCAGACTAGCGGGATTGACAGATACGCAGTATTTT
>TRBD2|TRBJ2-5|TRBV5-1|-
CASSFGTSGAQETQYF
TGCGCCAGCAGCTTCGGGACTAGCGGGGCTCAAGAGACCCAGTACTTC
>TRBD1|TRBJ2-7|TRBV5-1|-
CASSATGGFPYEQYF
TGCGCCAGCAGCGCGACAGGGGGCTTCCCCTACGAGCAGTACTTC
>-|TRBJ1-2|TRBV28|-
CASSVAGRSYGYTF
TGTGCCAGCAGTGTCGCAGGGAGGAGCTATGGCTACACCTTC
>TRBD2|TRBJ2-7|TRBV5-1|-
CASNDLPGLASEQYF
TGCGCCAGCAACGACCTCCCGGGACTAGCGTCCGAGCAGTACTTC
>-|TRBJ1-2|TRBV2|-
CASRLETGERYTF
TGTGCCAGCAGACTTGAAACGGGTGAACGCTACACCTTC
>-|TRBJ2-3|TRBV3-1/TRBV3-2|once
CASSQDLWRGLTDTQYF
TGTGCCAGCAGCCAAGATCTTTGGAGAGGGTTGACAGATACGCAGTATTTT
>-|TRBJ2-1|TRBV5-5|-
CASSLAVTYSYNEQFF
TGTGCCAGCAGCTTGGCGGTTACCTATTCGTACAATGAGCAGTTCTTC
>-|TRBJ2-7|TRBV11-2|-
CASRRPGLIDLEQYF
TGTGCCAGCAGGCGCCCGGGACTGATTGATCTCGAGCAGTACTTC
>-|TRBJ2-3|TRBV24-1|few
CATSAGITDTQYF
TGTGCCACCAGTGCGGGGATTACAGATACGCAGTATTTT
>-|TRBJ2-7|TRBV6-1|once
CASSELDGEAAYEQYF
TGTGCCAGCAGTGAATTGGACGGGGAGGCGGCCTACGAGCAGTACTTC
>-|TRBJ2-2|TRBV5-1|-
CASSSARVDTGELFF
TGCGCCAGCAGCTCCGCCAGGGTGGACACCGGGGAGCTGTTTTTT
>TRBD2|TRBJ2-1|TRBV10-2|-
CASSDLTVLAGVNEQFF
TGCGCCAGCAGTGATCTCACTGTACTAGCGGGAGTCAATGAGCAGTTCTTC
>-|TRBJ2-2|TRBV15|-
CATSSPGQFLGELFF
TGTGCCACCAGCTCCCCAGGACAGTTTCTCGGGGAGCTGTTTTTT
>-|TRBJ2-7|TRBV29-1|-
CSVILAVGEQYF
TGCAGCGTTATTCTAGCAGTGGGCGAGCAGTACTTC
>TRBD1|TRBJ2-3|TRBV24-1|-
CATSLDRNTQYF
TGTGCCACCAGTCTGGACAGGAATACGCAGTATTTT
>TRBD1|TRBJ1-2|TRBV29-1|-
CSAPGQGHGYTF
TGCAGCGCCCCGGGACAGGGTCATGGCTACACCTTC
>-|TRBJ2-7|TRBV10-3|-
CAISDGPTYEQYF
TGTGCCATCAGTGATGGGCCCACCTACGAGCAGTACTTC
>-|TRBJ2-3|TRBV20-1|-
CSASPGHSVDTQYF
TGCAGTGCTAGTCCGGGACACTCCGTAGATACGCAGTATTTT
>-|TRBJ2-7|TRBV5-1|-
CASSFGPFPSASYEQYF
TGCGCCAGCAGCTTTGGGCCTTTTCCGTCGGCCTCCTACGAGCAGTACTTC
>-|TRBJ2-5|TRBV7-9|once
CASSSREFQETQYF
TGTGCCAGCAGCTCACGGGAATTCCAAGAGACCCAGTACTTC
>-|TRBJ1-3|TRBV9|-
CASSVGGVSGNTIYF
TGTGCCAGCAGCGTAGGGGGCGTCTCTGGAAACACCATATATTTT
>-|TRBJ2-7|TRBV28|-
CASSLGGQLGGVGQYF
TGTGCCAGCAGTTTAGGTGGACAGTTGGGGGGGGTTGGGCAGTACTTC
>-|TRBJ2-2|TRBV21-1|-
CASSKGDRGRFGELFF
TGTGCCAGCAGCAAGGGGGACAGGGGGCGATTCGGGGAGCTGTTTTTT
>-|TRBJ1-2|TRBV3-1/TRBV3-2|-
CASSLQGAGGYGYTF
TGTGCCAGCAGCTTACAAGGGGCGGGAGGGTATGGCTACACCTTC
>TRBD1|TRBJ2-1|TRBV5-1|-
CASSGGTGYNEQFF
TGCGCCAGCAGCGGGGGGACAGGGTACAATGAGCAGTTCTTC
>-|TRBJ1-5|TRBV11-2|once
CASSLGQAGNQPQHF
TGTGCCAGCAGCTTAGGACAGGCGGGCAATCAGCCCCAGCATTTT
>TRBD1|TRBJ1-2|TRBV19|-
CASSRTGSNYGYTF
TGTGCCAGTAGCAGGACAGGGTCGAACTATGGCTACACCTTC
>TRBD1|TRBJ1-4|TRBV5-1|-
CASSLQGGGNEKLFF
TGCGCCAGCAGCTTACAAGGGGGCGGGAATGAAAAACTGTTTTTT
>-|TRBJ2-3|TRBV11-1|-
CASSLGRGDTQYF
TGTGCCAGCAGCTTAGGGCGGGGAGATACGCAGTATTTT
>-|TRBJ2-1|TRBV11-2|-
CASSRGRVTEQFF
TGTGCCAGCAGCCGCGGCCGGGTCACTGAGCAGTTCTTC
>TRBD1|TRBJ1-4|TRBV28|-
CASSPERLGLRTGREKLFF
TGTGCCAGCAGCCCAGAAAGGTTGGGGCTCCGGACAGGGAGGGAAAAACTGTTTTTT
>-|TRBJ2-3|TRBV27|-
CASHGADTDTQYF
TGTGCCAGCCATGGGGCAGACACAGATACGCAGTATTTT
>-|TRBJ2-2|TRBV28|-
CASSKQASPAGELFF
TGTGCCAGCAGCAAACAGGCATCTCCGGCCGGGGAGCTGTTTTTT
>TRBD2|TRBJ2-2|TRBV5-1|-
CASSLGLAGSTGELFF
TGCGCCAGCAGCTTGGGGCTAGCGGGATCCACCGGGGAGCTGTTTTTT
>-|TRBJ2-3|TRBV13|-
CASSLGLAGRSQYF
TGTGCCAGCAGCTTAGGTCTAGCCGGCAGGTCGCAGTATTTT
>-|TRBJ1-4|TRBV6-5|-
CATEGSGYEKLFF
TGTGCCACCGAGGGATCCGGGTACGAAAAACTGTTTTTT
>-|TRBJ1-2|TRBV18|-
CASSLDSYGYTF
TGTGCCAGCTCACTTGACAGCTATGGCTACACCTTC
>TRBD1|TRBJ2-6|TRBV7-6|-
CASSLASPGTGPLRANVLTF
TGTGCCAGCAGCTTAGCGAGTCCCGGGACAGGGCCCCTGAGGGCCAACGTCCTGACTTTC
>TRBD2|TRBJ2-5|TRBV19|-
CASSATTGGRIETQYF
TGTGCCAGTAGTGCCACTACGGGCGGGAGAATCGAGACCCAGTACTTC
>-|TRBJ1-1|TRBV10-1|once
CASSDGRGTEAFF
TGCGCCAGCAGTGATGGCAGGGGAACTGAAGCTTTCTTT